This section outlines one T cell receptor beta chain sequence together with its context. Its specificity is not known. The sample is drawn from a study of cytomegalovirus exposure and HLA in healthy donors. Study results and caveats: Certain indistinguishable V segments, among them TRBV6-2 and TRBV6-3, were excluded. The records held CMV serostatus as the only immune exposure information. It was reported in a later analysis that an Asian-associated ancestry cluster showed fewer N-insertions than the approximately 670-donor mean.

Use of 60 Vbeta and 13 Jbeta primers characterized the PCR. Repertoires were generated with immunoSEQ multiplex PCR, while TCRdb's copy carries only in-frame clones and drops some. The sample shows about 120,000 clones, about 75% of them seen only once. Germline V CDR1 and CDR2: SGHTA, FQGNSA. V lost 8 bases and J 2 bases, leaving 10 bases between the germline ends. The CDR3 contains 13 residues. The rearrangement joins TRBV7-2 to TRBJ1-5, with unresolved D. The material sequenced was PBMCs. The sequence was collected from a man aged 60 to 69 in good health and CMV-seropositive. Here the CDR3 DNA reads TGTGCCAGCGCCCCGGGAGGCAATCAGCCCCAGCATTTT. Amino acids: CASAPGGNQPQHF.